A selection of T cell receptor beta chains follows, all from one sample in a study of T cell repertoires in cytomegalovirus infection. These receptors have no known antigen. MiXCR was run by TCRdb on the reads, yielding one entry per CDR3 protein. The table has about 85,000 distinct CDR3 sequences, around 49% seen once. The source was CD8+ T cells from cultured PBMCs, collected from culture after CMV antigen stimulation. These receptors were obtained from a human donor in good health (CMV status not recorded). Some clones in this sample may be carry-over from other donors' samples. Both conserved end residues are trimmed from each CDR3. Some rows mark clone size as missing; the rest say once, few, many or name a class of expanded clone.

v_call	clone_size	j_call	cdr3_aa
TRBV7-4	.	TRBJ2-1	ASSPIMGRFDEQF
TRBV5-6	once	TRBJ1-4	ASSFPRGATNEKLF
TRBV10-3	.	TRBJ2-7	AISEEGTSYEQY
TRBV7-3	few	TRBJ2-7	ASSLRPLETHEQY
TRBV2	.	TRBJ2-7	ASSGRGVIDEQY
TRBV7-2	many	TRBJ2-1	ASSYPTSGRQGNEQF
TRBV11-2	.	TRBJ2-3	ASSWRGRSGGLTDTQY
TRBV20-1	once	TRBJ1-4	SARGPPGGNEKLF
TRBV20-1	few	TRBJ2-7	SAPRSGSPGLTYEQY
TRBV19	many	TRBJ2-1	ASRGRGSYNEQF
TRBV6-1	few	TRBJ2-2	ASTTSGRGTGELF
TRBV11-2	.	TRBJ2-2	ASSPKGQRANTGELF
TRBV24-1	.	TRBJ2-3	ATSDSRLDHTDTQY
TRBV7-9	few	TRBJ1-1	ASSLVSGEAF
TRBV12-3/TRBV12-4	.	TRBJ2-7	ASSSPGAGNYEQY
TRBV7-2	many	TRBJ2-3	ASSLDGPLAGYTDTQY
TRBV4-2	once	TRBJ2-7	ASSQEAATSYEQY
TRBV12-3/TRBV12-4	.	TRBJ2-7	ASSSRLKHEQY
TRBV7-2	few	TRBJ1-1	ASSLEFGRQDTEAF
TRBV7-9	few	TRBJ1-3	ASSQARGNTIY
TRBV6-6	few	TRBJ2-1	ASSYSASGGYYNEQF
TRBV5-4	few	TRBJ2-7	ASSLRGQGAYEQY
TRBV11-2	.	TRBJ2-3	ASSLQRGNTDTQY
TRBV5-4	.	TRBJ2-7	ASSPRTSGRYYEQY
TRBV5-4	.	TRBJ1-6	ASSLGQGMNSPLH
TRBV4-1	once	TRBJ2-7	ASSPQGGGNYEQY
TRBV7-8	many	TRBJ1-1	ASSSYPTGGPNTEAF
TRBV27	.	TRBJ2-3	ASSLQRGASTDTQY
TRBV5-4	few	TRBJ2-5	ASRRQEEETQY
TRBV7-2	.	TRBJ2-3	ASSPGGGWGTDTQY
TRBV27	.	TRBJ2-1	ASSLSGGLSEYNEQF
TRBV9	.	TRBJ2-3	ASKASQSDTQY
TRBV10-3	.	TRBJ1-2	AIGQTPTPGKLGNSYGYT
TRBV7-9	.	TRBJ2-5	ASSLAGSGETQY
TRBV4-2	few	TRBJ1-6	ASSTRQGSSPLH
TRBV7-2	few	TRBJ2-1	ASSPLGSGNEQF
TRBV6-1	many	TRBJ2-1	ASYRDSYNEQF